The 26 T cell receptor beta chains in this list originate from one sample, sequenced in a study of blood T cells in healthy people across ages. Primed by a sample-barcoded 5' primer and a J-beta primer mix, a second PCR proceeded for 7 to 11 cycles. TCRdb called the 5' RACE reads again in MiXCR, with one record for every CDR3 protein. The profile shows 950,000 to 1,200,000 distinct CDR3 sequences, less than 45% of them singletons. Sequencing was carried out using blood. Source of these receptors: a man between 18 and 29 years old in good health.

This clonotype was counted many times. V and J are TRBV29-1 and TRBJ1-1; D possibly corresponds to TRBD1 (5 bases). Per germline, CDR1 SQVTM and CDR2 ANQGSEA. The length of the CDR3 is 12 residues. Trimming stripped 4 bases from V and 2 bases from J, with 8 bases between. CDR3 nucleotide sequence: TGCAGCGTTGGCAGGGTCAACACTGAAGCTTTCTTT. It encodes CSVGRVNTEAFF.

This clonotype was seen a handful of times. V gene TRBV20-1 combines with J gene TRBJ1-1; D may be TRBD1 (5 bases). V was trimmed by 3 bases and J by 8 bases, leaving 19 bases between them. The germline gives CDR1 DFQATT, CDR2 SNEGSKA (reference sequence). This CDR3 is 14 amino acids long. The CDR3 DNA sequence: TGCAGTGCTAGTCGCACAGGCGGACTGGGGGAAGCTTTCTTT. Translation: CSASRTGGLGEAFF.

The chain has TRBV29-1 and TRBJ2-2; D is undetermined. V was clipped by 6 bases and J by 5 bases, with 13 bases between them. Germline V gene sequence: CDR1 SQVTM, CDR2 ANQGSEA. The CDR3 has 13 amino acids. The CDR3 loop is CSVRRAGTGELFF. The CDR3 DNA follows: TGCAGCGTAAGAAGAGCCGGAACCGGGGAGCTGTTTTTT.

The chain uses TRBV6-5 and TRBJ1-2; D gene unclear. With 5 bases removed from V and 5 bases from J, the gap between germline ends came to 12 bases. CDR1 is MNHEY, CDR2 SVGAGI, per germline. The CDR3 consists of 13 residues. The chain's CDR3 is CASSRRTPYGYTF. In DNA, the CDR3 is TGTGCCAGCAGTCGCCGGACTCCTTATGGCTACACCTTC.

V is TRBV28 and J is TRBJ2-1, with 8 bases identical to TRBD1. Germline V lookup: CDR1 MDHEN, CDR2 SYDVKM. The CDR3 runs to 14 residues. V trimming: 10 bases; J trimming: 7 bases; junction bases outside the gene matches: 12. CDR3 DNA: TGTGCCACCGCGGACAGGGCCAGGGTAAATGAGCAGTTCTTC. The encoded protein is CATADRARVNEQFF.

The chain joins TRBV4-3 to TRBJ1-2; D may be TRBD1 (5 bases). V gave up 1 base and J gave up 3 bases, with 15 bases separating them. CDR1 and CDR2 (germline): LGHNA, YSLEER. This CDR3 comprises 16 residues. DNA of the CDR3: TGCGCCAGCAGCCAAGGGACCGATGAAGGGGACTATGGCTACACCTTC. It is translated as CASSQGTDEGDYGYTF.

CDR3 in DNA: TGCAGTGCCAGGCTTCGGGGCAGCACTAACTATGGCTACACCTTC. This codes for CSARLRGSTNYGYTF. The chain combines TRBV20-1 with TRBJ1-2, with D perhaps TRBD1 (5 bases). The V gene lost 6 bases and the J gene lost 0 bases, with 17 bases spanning the gap. This CDR3 spans 15 amino acids. The V gene's germline CDR1 is DFQATT and CDR2 SNEGSKA (reference sequence).

The gene calls are TRBV9 and TRBJ2-6, with D tentatively TRBD1 or TRBD2 (6 bases each). The germline V gene has CDR1 SGDLS and CDR2 YYNGEE. The CDR3 is 18 residues long. V was cut by 0 bases and J by 0 bases, with 13 bases left in between. The CDR3 DNA reads as TGTGCCAGCAGCGTAGAGGGGGGCAAGAGCTCTGGGGCCAACGTCCTGACTTTC. Its translation is CASSVEGGKSSGANVLTF.

The chain couples TRBV7-9 to TRBJ1-2; D gene ambiguous. Looked up from germline, CDR1 is SEHNR and CDR2 is FQNEAQ (reference sequence). CDR3 size: 20 residues. V lost 0 bases and J 3 bases, leaving 26 bases between the germline ends. The CDR3, as DNA: TGTGCCAGCAGCTTAGCAGAGTTAGCGGGTCGACGGGCCTTCGACTATGGCTACACCTTC. Amino acid sequence: CASSLAELAGRRAFDYGYTF.

V gene TRBV28 combines with J gene TRBJ1-1, with 8 bases fitting TRBD1. The V gene's germline CDR1 is MDHEN and CDR2 SYDVKM. The trim removed 6 bases at V and 6 bases at J, leaving 15 bases unmatched. CDR3 size: 16 residues. CDR3 sequence (DNA): TGTGCCAGCAGACCACCTCGGGACAGGATATTCTCTGAAGCTTTCTTT. Translating it yields CASRPPRDRIFSEAFF. Full variable domain (outside the CDR3, taken from reference TRBV28 and TRBJ1-1): DVKVTQSSRYLVKRTGEKVFLECVQDMDHENMFWYRQDPGLGLRLIYFSYDVKMKEKGDIPEGYSVSREKKERFSLILESASTNQTSMYLCASRPPRDRIFSEAFFGQGTRLTVV.

This chain joins TRBV4-1 and TRBJ2-5; D is tentatively TRBD1 or TRBD2 (5 bases each). Per the germline V gene, CDR1 is MGHRA and CDR2 is YSYEKL. Between the trimmed V and J ends, which lost 1 base and 5 bases, there was a span of 11 bases. This CDR3 has 14 amino acids. CDR3 residues: CASSQVGEMETQYF. Written as DNA, the CDR3 is TGCGCCAGCAGCCAAGTAGGGGAGATGGAGACCCAGTACTTC.

The rearrangement links TRBV5-6 to TRBJ2-1; TRBD1 matches 10 bases. The CDR3 loop spans 16 amino acids. Germline V lookup: CDR1 SGHDT, CDR2 YYEEEE. The V gene end was trimmed by 3 bases and the J gene end by 4 bases; junction bases not matched to a gene: 7. Written as DNA, the CDR3 is TGTGCCAGCAGCTGGACCGGGACAGGGGCATACAATGAGCAGTTCTTC. Translated: CASSWTGTGAYNEQFF.

This rearrangement joins TRBV12-3 or TRBV12-4 to TRBJ2-3, with 13 positions matching TRBD2. Trimming removed 6 bases from V and 4 bases from J; junction bases left unmatched: 13. CDR3 length: 18 residues. CDR3 in DNA: TGTGCCAGCAGAAGAAATAAAGGGACTAGCGGGACCTCAGATACGCAGTATTTT. Its translation: CASRRNKGTSGTSDTQYF.

The CDR3 DNA sequence: TGTGCCAGCAACACACCCGGACATGCCTTCATGAACACTGAAGCTTTCTTT. It encodes CASNTPGHAFMNTEAFF. V gene TRBV5-6 combines with J gene TRBJ1-1; a possible D gene is TRBD1 (5 bases). V dropped 6 bases and J dropped 0 bases, with 21 bases sitting between them. There are 17 residues in the CDR3. CDR1 and CDR2 (germline): SGHDT, YYEEEE.

The genes are TRBV14 and TRBJ2-1, with TRBD1 matching 8 bases. The last part of the DNA fits TRBJ2-7 better; the J call may be wrong. CDR1 SGHDN and CDR2 FVKESK come from the germline V gene. The CDR3 sequence is 16 residues long. CDR3 amino acids: CASSPLGQGGYNEQYF. For the CDR3, the DNA is TGTGCCAGCAGCCCACTCGGACAGGGCGGCTACAATGAGCAGTACTTC.

The chain is built from TRBV7-2 and TRBJ1-6; D possibly corresponds to TRBD1 (5 bases). This CDR3 is built from 14 residues. From germline, CDR1 is SGHTA and CDR2 FQGNSA. Trimming shortened V by 3 bases and J by 8 bases, and 11 bases separated the two germline ends. The CDR3 sequence is CASSFTPRDSPLHF. Here the CDR3 DNA reads TGTGCCAGCAGCTTCACGCCCAGGGATTCACCCCTCCACTTT.

There are a few counts of this clonotype. The V call is TRBV6-5, the J call TRBJ1-2; D is uncertain. This CDR3 has 14 amino acids. CDR1 MNHEY and CDR2 SVGAGI come from the germline V gene. Trimming took off 2 bases at V and 0 bases at J, with 7 bases between the two ends. The CDR3 sequence: CASSYGGANYGYTF. The CDR3 bases are TGTGCCAGCAGTTACGGCGGGGCTAACTATGGCTACACCTTC.

This clonotype occurred a few times. The chain employs TRBV9 and TRBJ2-3, with D perhaps matching TRBD2 (5 bases). Germline CDR1 and CDR2: SGDLS and YYNGEE. This CDR3 contains 15 residues. V gave up 2 bases and J gave up 1 base, with 11 bases separating them. Here the CDR3 DNA reads TGTGCCAGCAGCGTGAGCGGTTCTGGCACAGATACGCAGTATTTT. Translating gives CASSVSGSGTDTQYF.

The genes are TRBV29-1 and TRBJ1-2, with a weak D call TRBD1 (6 bases). V was pared by 0 bases and J by 7 bases, with 12 bases between. Germline loops: CDR1 SQVTM, CDR2 ANQGSEA. CDR3 length: 13 residues. The CDR3 nucleotides read TGCAGCGTTGAAGATCTACAGGGCGGTGGCTACACCTTC. It specifies CSVEDLQGGGYTF. The full variable domain, in which reference TRBV29-1 and TRBJ1-2 provide the parts outside the CDR3, is SAVISQKPSRDICQRGTSLTIQCQVDSQVTMMFWYRQQPGQSLTLIATANQGSEATYESGFVIDKFPISRPNLTFSTLTVSNMSPEDSSIYLCSVEDLQGGGYTFGSGTRLTVV.

The chain joins TRBV2 to TRBJ2-1; 11 bases are shared with TRBD2. Gene TRBJ2-7 matches the end of the DNA better, so the J call may be wrong. Germline lookup yields CDR1 SNHLY and CDR2 FYNNEI. The CDR3 totals 16 residues. The CDR3 protein is CASSPKLAGAYNEQYF. The CDR3 DNA follows: TGTGCCAGCAGTCCGAAACTAGCGGGGGCCTACAATGAGCAGTACTTC.

This chain links TRBV12-3 or TRBV12-4 with TRBJ1-1; D possibly corresponds to TRBD1 (6 bases). With 8 bases removed from V and 1 base from J, the gap between germline ends came to 17 bases. CDR3 length equals 15 residues. The CDR3 loop reads CASRNRAPGNTEAFF. CDR3 in DNA: TGTGCCAGCCGGAACAGGGCCCCCGGGAACACTGAAGCTTTCTTT.

This clonotype was detected a few times. The rearrangement links TRBV4-2 to TRBJ1-2; D not certain. The CDR3 covers 15 residues. Germline CDR1 LGHNA, CDR2 YNFKEQ. V lost 7 bases and J lost 0, with 15 bases in between. The chain's CDR3 is CASTVPGESNYGYTF. CDR3 coding DNA: TGTGCCAGCACTGTCCCCGGGGAATCTAACTATGGCTACACCTTC.

V usage is TRBV6-1 and J usage is TRBJ2-4; a possible D gene is TRBD1 (6 bases). CDR3 size: 19 residues. In germline, CDR1 is MNHNS, CDR2 SASEGT. V gave up 3 bases and J gave up 0 bases, with 21 bases separating them. DNA of the CDR3: TGTGCCAGCAGTGACCGGAGTGGACAGACCCACTTAGCCAAAAACATTCAGTACTTC. This codes for CASSDRSGQTHLAKNIQYF.

The chain uses TRBV10-3 and TRBJ1-4; D may be TRBD1 (5 bases). Deletions cut 1 base from V and 3 bases from J, with 9 bases between. Germline V gene sequence: CDR1 ENHRY, CDR2 SYGVKD. This CDR3 contains 15 residues. This CDR3 is CAISEFRGPNEKLFF. The CDR3 bases are TGTGCCATCAGTGAGTTTCGGGGCCCTAATGAAAAACTGTTTTTT.

This clonotype was detected only a few times. The gene calls are TRBV29-1 and TRBJ1-1; no definite D call. The germline V gene encodes CDR1 SQVTM and CDR2 ANQGSEA. The length of the CDR3 is 14 residues. Trimming took 3 bases from V and 1 from J, leaving 12 bases between them. The DNA of the CDR3 is TGCAGCGTTGAGGTGGAGGAAAGGAACACTGAAGCTTTCTTT. It yields the protein CSVEVEERNTEAFF. The full variable domain, in which reference TRBV29-1 and TRBJ1-1 provide the parts outside the CDR3, is SAVISQKPSRDICQRGTSLTIQCQVDSQVTMMFWYRQQPGQSLTLIATANQGSEATYESGFVIDKFPISRPNLTFSTLTVSNMSPEDSSIYLCSVEVEERNTEAFFGQGTRLTVV.

This chain links TRBV4-3 with TRBJ2-3; 7 bases line up with TRBD1. Trimming took 1 base from V and 5 from J; bases not matched to a gene: 6. In germline, CDR1 is LGHNA, CDR2 YSLEER. This CDR3 region has 15 residues. For the CDR3, the DNA is TGCGCCAGCAGCCAAGGTGCAGGGGGATTAGATACGCAGTATTTT. It codes for CASSQGAGGLDTQYF.